Listed here are 21 T cell receptor beta chains from one sample, sequenced in a study of blood T cell repertoires in COVID-19. Assay used: immunoSEQ multiplex PCR; TCRdb lists only in-frame clones, some missing. The repertoire has more than 90,000 clones, approximately 88% of them found once; the top ten carry 0.83%. The material sequenced was peripheral blood. The receptors here all came from a woman in her sixties or seventies with acute or convalescent COVID-19.

The rearrangement uses TRBV30 and TRBJ1-6, with a weak D call TRBD1 (6 bases). The CDR3 is made up of 14 amino acids. Deletions cut 5 bases from V and 3 bases from J, with 11 bases between. Germline assignment: CDR1 GTSNPN and CDR2 SVGIG (reference sequence). The CDR3 spells CAWATGRYNSPLHF. The CDR3 bases are TGTGCCTGGGCGACAGGTCGCTATAATTCACCCCTCCACTTT.

This clone was seen once. The rearrangement uses TRBV19 and TRBJ2-1; D is unresolved. V was trimmed by 3 bases and J by 5 bases, leaving 20 bases between them. CDR1 and CDR2 from the germline V gene are LNHDA and SQIVND (reference sequence). CDR3 size: 17 residues. The CDR3 here is CASSIDGSTLGNNEQFF. The CDR3 DNA sequence: TGTGCCAGTAGTATTGACGGGTCTACGTTAGGAAACAATGAGCAGTTCTTC.

This clone was recorded a few times. This sequence joins TRBV7-8 and TRBJ2-3, with TRBD2 identical over 9 bases. Germline V gene data show CDR1 as SGHVS and CDR2 as FQNEAQ. Trimming removed 5 bases from V and 0 bases from J; junction bases left unmatched: 3. The CDR3 covers 15 residues. The CDR3 reads CASSVTSGSTDTQYF. In DNA, the CDR3 is TGTGCCAGCAGCGTGACTAGCGGTAGCACAGATACGCAGTATTTT.

The chain recombines TRBV4-1 with TRBJ2-1, with 8 nucleotides matching TRBD2. V was pared by 2 bases and J by 6 bases, with 6 bases of the junction left unmatched. The CDR3 extends over 15 amino acids. CDR1 MGHRA and CDR2 YSYEKL come from the germline V gene. DNA of the CDR3: TGCGCCAGCAGCCAATCCGGGGGGGCGTTCAATGAGCAGTTCTTC. It encodes CASSQSGGAFNEQFF.

The chain joins TRBV5-4 to TRBJ2-1; TRBD1 might be the D (7 bases). Germline V gives CDR1 SGHNT, CDR2 YYREEE (reference sequence). This CDR3 has 14 amino acids. Trimming took 4 bases from V and 6 from J, leaving 14 bases between them. The CDR3 here is CASSPQGGSNEQFF. DNA for the CDR3: TGTGCCAGCAGCCCCCAGGGGGGCTCCAATGAGCAGTTCTTC. The full variable domain, in which reference TRBV5-4 and TRBJ2-1 provide the parts outside the CDR3, is ETGVTQSPTHLIKTRGQQVTLRCSSQSGHNTVSWYQQALGQGPQFIFQYYREEENGRGNFPPRFSGLQFPNYSSELNVNALELDDSALYLCASSPQGGSNEQFFGPGTRLTVL.

The chain recombines TRBV10-1 with TRBJ1-2; 7 bases line up with TRBD1. The CDR3 covers 13 residues. With 5 bases clipped from V and 3 bases from J, the junction kept 3 bases outside the gene matches. Germline CDR1 WNHNN, CDR2 SYGVQD (reference sequence). The CDR3 loop reads CASSRDRDYGYTF. CDR3 in DNA: TGCGCCAGCAGTAGAGACAGGGACTATGGCTACACCTTC.

V and J are TRBV19 and TRBJ2-4, with D possibly matching TRBD2 (7 bases). The V end was cut by 3 bases, the J end by 8 bases, with 14 bases between. The CDR3 is made up of 14 amino acids. Germline V gene data show CDR1 as LNHDA and CDR2 as SQIVND (reference sequence). CDR3 region: CASSITGGTDIQYF. The CDR3 DNA reads as TGTGCCAGTAGTATTACGGGGGGCACGGACATTCAGTACTTC.

This clone was counted once. This rearrangement joins TRBV19 to TRBJ1-6, with 10 bases that match TRBD1. The V gene end was trimmed by 7 bases and the J gene end by 12 bases; junction bases not matched to a gene: 12. This CDR3 has 15 residues. Germline CDR1 and CDR2: LNHDA and SQIVND (reference sequence). The chain's CDR3 is CASTTDRGPDLPLHF. In nucleotides, the CDR3 is TGTGCCAGTACAACCGACAGGGGGCCGGATTTACCCCTCCACTTT.

This chain links TRBV15 with TRBJ2-1; 7 positions agree with TRBD1. V lost 2 bases to trimming and J lost 9 bases; unmatched junction nucleotides: 13. Germline CDR1 is LNHNV and CDR2 is YYDKDF (reference sequence). This CDR3 is built from 16 residues. The CDR3 nucleotides are TGTGCCACCAGCAGAAAGCGACAGGGTGGCTCGGGTGAGCAGTTCTTC. It specifies CATSRKRQGGSGEQFF.

This chain connects TRBV2 to TRBJ2-7; 11 positions match TRBD1. The CDR3 covers 16 residues. The V and J ends lost 7 bases and 3 bases, in that order; junction bases with no gene match: 11. Germline loops: CDR1 SNHLY, CDR2 FYNNEI. CDR3 sequence (DNA): TGTGCCAGCAAGGGACAGGGGGTCGGGAAAAGCTACGAGCAGTACTTC. Protein: CASKGQGVGKSYEQYF. Variable domain in full (rest from reference TRBV2 and TRBJ2-7): EPEVTQTPSHQVTQMGQEVILRCVPISNHLYFYWYRQILGQKVEFLVSFYNNEISEKSEIFDDQFSVERPDGSNFTLKIRSTKLEDSAMYFCASKGQGVGKSYEQYFGPGTRLTVT.

The chain uses TRBV14 and TRBJ1-1; the D gene is possibly TRBD1 (5 bases). The CDR3 runs 13 residues. Per the germline V gene, CDR1 is SGHDN and CDR2 is FVKESK. V was pared by 1 base and J by 4 bases, with 7 bases between. CDR3 in DNA: TGTGCCAGCAGCCAAGCCAGGGCCACTGAAGCTTTCTTT. It translates to CASSQARATEAFF.

The V call is TRBV3-1 (or the pseudogene TRBV3-2), the J call TRBJ2-1; D is undetermined. In germline, CDR1 is LGHDT, CDR2 YNNKEL (reference sequence). The V end was cut by 4 bases, the J end by 3 bases, with 10 bases between. CDR3 size: 14 residues. CDR3 amino acids: CASSRTTIYNEQFF. The CDR3 DNA sequence: TGTGCCAGCAGCCGCACAACCATCTACAATGAGCAGTTCTTC.

V is TRBV7-9 and J is TRBJ2-5; 13 bases fit TRBD2. The germline V gene encodes CDR1 SEHNR and CDR2 FQNEAQ (reference sequence). With V trimmed by 3 bases and J by 1 base, 2 bases remained unmatched. The CDR3 totals 16 residues. CDR3 coding DNA: TGTGCCAGCAGCTTGGGACTAGCGGGGATCCAAGAGACCCAGTACTTC. This sequence encodes CASSLGLAGIQETQYF.

V gene TRBV28 combines with J gene TRBJ2-5; a possible D gene is TRBD2 (5 bases). CDR3 size: 13 residues. CDR1 and CDR2 from the germline V gene are MDHEN and SYDVKM. Trimming took off 6 bases at V and 6 bases at J, with 14 bases between the two ends. The DNA of the CDR3 is TGTGCCAGCAGCCCCCTGGGGAGTAAGACCCAGTACTTC. Translating it yields CASSPLGSKTQYF.

The gene calls are TRBV6-5 and TRBJ2-7; no definite D call. The CDR3 is 15 amino acids. With 0 bases removed from V and 5 bases from J, the gap between germline ends came to 14 bases. CDR1 and CDR2 (germline): MNHEY, SVGAGI. In DNA form, the CDR3 reads TGTGCCAGCAGTTACTCGGGCGAAGTAACCAACGAGCAGTACTTC. It yields the protein CASSYSGEVTNEQYF.

This sequence joins TRBV7-9 and TRBJ1-4; 9 nucleotides agree with TRBD1. Germline trimming cut 5 bases from V and 8 bases from J; bases unmatched to any gene: 6. The CDR3 has 14 amino acids. CDR1 is SEHNR and CDR2 is FQNEAQ in the germline V gene (reference sequence). CDR3 sequence reads: CASSMGQGREKLFF. The CDR3 region has the DNA TGTGCCAGCAGCATGGGACAGGGAAGGGAAAAACTGTTTTTT.

The V gene is TRBV9, the J gene TRBJ2-1; D ambiguous. The CDR3 covers 15 residues. Germline-derived CDR1 and CDR2 are SGDLS and YYNGEE. V was clipped by 2 bases and J by 1 base, with 10 bases between them. This CDR3 is CASSVGLTSYNEQFF. The CDR3 region has the DNA TGTGCCAGCAGCGTTGGTCTTACTTCCTACAATGAGCAGTTCTTC.

This chain uses TRBV7-3 with TRBJ2-1, with a tentative D call TRBD2 (6 bases). Trimming shortened V by 5 bases and J by 10 bases, and 15 bases separated the two germline ends. The CDR3 loop spans 13 amino acids. Per the germline V gene, CDR1 is SGHTA and CDR2 is FQGTGA. CDR3 residues: CASSNSGGGEQFF. CDR3 coding DNA: TGTGCCAGCAGCAATTCGGGCGGAGGGGAGCAGTTCTTC.

This chain joins TRBV19 and TRBJ2-2; TRBD1 matches 7 bases. CDR3 size: 16 residues. V lost 0 bases and J lost 4; bases outside the gene matches: 5. Germline V lookup: CDR1 LNHDA, CDR2 SQIVND (reference sequence). The CDR3 protein is CASSIEQGISTGELFF. CDR3 nucleotide sequence: TGTGCCAGTAGTATAGAACAGGGGATCTCCACCGGGGAGCTGTTTTTT.

The chain carries TRBV28 and TRBJ2-7, with 10 nucleotides matching TRBD2. V lost 6 bases and J lost 5; bases outside the gene matches: 10. CDR1 and CDR2 (germline): MDHEN, SYDVKM. CDR3 length equals 15 residues. CDR3 loop: CASRLRTSGSNEQYF. The CDR3 nucleotides read TGTGCCAGCAGGTTAAGGACTAGCGGTTCCAACGAGCAGTACTTC.

As concerns this clone: The sample carries other DNA sequences with the same CDR3. The chain is built from TRBV18 and TRBJ2-2, with D maybe TRBD1 (5 bases). The germline V gene has CDR1 KGHSH and CDR2 LQKENI. The CDR3 consists of 15 residues. Trimming removed 2 bases at V and 0 bases at J, with 7 bases between. CDR3 coding DNA: TGTGCCAGCTCACCAACAGGCACGAACACCGGGGAGCTGTTTTTT. This codes for CASSPTGTNTGELFF.